The clone carrying this TCR beta chain appeared a single time. Antigen unknown. This sample was taken from a study of radiation and T cells in renal cell carcinoma. Study summary: Nephrectomy followed 15 Gy stereotactic body radiation by 4 weeks. Whole-study findings and limits: Pretreatment tumor biopsies were lacking, so baseline clonotypes are unknown.

TCRdb's table, derived via immunoSEQ multiplex PCR, lists solely in-frame clones and lacks some. The top ten clones hold roughly 23% of a sample with about 140,000 clones, 83% of them seen once. Documented time point: baseline pretreatment blood. The treatment was: 15 Gy SBRT to primary tumor, nephrectomy 4 weeks later. After SBRT, blood was collected at 2 and 4 weeks, plus baseline. The CDR3 is 16 amino acids. Trimming removed 0 bases from V and 4 bases from J, with 16 bases in between. Germline CDR1 reads LGHNA; CDR2 reads YSLEER. This sequence originates from a woman aged 50 to 60 with renal cell carcinoma. This chain uses TRBV4-3 with TRBJ2-7, with a weak D call TRBD1 (7 bases). Here the sequenced sample was blood, taken from a patient whose treatment included radiotherapy and nephrectomy. CDR3 DNA: TGCGCCAGCAGCCAAGAGGTCAGGGGGAGCGGGTACGAGCAGTACTTC. As protein: CASSQEVRGSGYEQYF.